The source of this T cell receptor beta chain is a study of blood T cell repertoires in COVID-19. TCRdb keeps only in-frame clones here, not all; method: immunoSEQ multiplex PCR. This table holds some 530,000 clones, approximately 85% found once. This receptor was identified in a human donor in a cohort sampled during active COVID-19. The sequencing sample was made of peripheral blood.

The chain's CDR3 is CSVEGFRGGDLNEQFF. CDR3 DNA sequence: TGCAGCGTTGAAGGGTTTCGCGGGGGGGACCTTAATGAGCAGTTCTTC. This sequence joins TRBV29-1 and TRBJ2-1; 9 nucleotides agree with TRBD2. The germline V gene encodes CDR1 SQVTM and CDR2 ANQGSEA. This CDR3 has 16 amino acids. Germline trimming cut 1 base from V and 7 bases from J; bases unmatched to any gene: 11.